This TCR beta chain emerged from a study of PD-1 blockade in classical Hodgkin lymphoma. Study context: Patients got intravenous nivolumab 3 mg/kg every 2 weeks.

With regard to this clone: What it recognizes is unknown.

Time point indicated: cycle 4 day 1 (C4D1), after less than seven weeks of nivolumab. Relapse after autologous stem cell transplantation occurred in every patient, and brentuximab vedotin exposure varied. The V gene lost 5 bases and the J gene lost 5 bases, with 12 bases spanning the gap. Germline V gene lookup returns CDR1 SGHAT and CDR2 FQNNGV. CDR3 length: 13 amino acids. Measured with immunoSEQ multiplex PCR; TCRdb has only the in-frame clones, and not every one. Of 100,000 or so clones detected, over 75% appear once; the ten largest clones hold 2.9%. Overall study results and limits: In CD4+ cells, TCR diversity went up significantly by C4D1, but in CD8+ cells it did not. Reported baseline diversity: healthy donors highest, relapsed/refractory patients lowest.

This chain connects TRBV11-2 to TRBJ1-1; D ambiguous. Here the sequenced sample was peripheral blood mononuclear cells (PBMCs), taken before the fourth cycle of nivolumab. The clonotype comes from a human donor with classical Hodgkin lymphoma. As DNA, the CDR3 is TGTGCCAGCAGCCCGCCAATAAGGACTGAAGCTTTCTTT. Translated: CASSPPIRTEAFF.